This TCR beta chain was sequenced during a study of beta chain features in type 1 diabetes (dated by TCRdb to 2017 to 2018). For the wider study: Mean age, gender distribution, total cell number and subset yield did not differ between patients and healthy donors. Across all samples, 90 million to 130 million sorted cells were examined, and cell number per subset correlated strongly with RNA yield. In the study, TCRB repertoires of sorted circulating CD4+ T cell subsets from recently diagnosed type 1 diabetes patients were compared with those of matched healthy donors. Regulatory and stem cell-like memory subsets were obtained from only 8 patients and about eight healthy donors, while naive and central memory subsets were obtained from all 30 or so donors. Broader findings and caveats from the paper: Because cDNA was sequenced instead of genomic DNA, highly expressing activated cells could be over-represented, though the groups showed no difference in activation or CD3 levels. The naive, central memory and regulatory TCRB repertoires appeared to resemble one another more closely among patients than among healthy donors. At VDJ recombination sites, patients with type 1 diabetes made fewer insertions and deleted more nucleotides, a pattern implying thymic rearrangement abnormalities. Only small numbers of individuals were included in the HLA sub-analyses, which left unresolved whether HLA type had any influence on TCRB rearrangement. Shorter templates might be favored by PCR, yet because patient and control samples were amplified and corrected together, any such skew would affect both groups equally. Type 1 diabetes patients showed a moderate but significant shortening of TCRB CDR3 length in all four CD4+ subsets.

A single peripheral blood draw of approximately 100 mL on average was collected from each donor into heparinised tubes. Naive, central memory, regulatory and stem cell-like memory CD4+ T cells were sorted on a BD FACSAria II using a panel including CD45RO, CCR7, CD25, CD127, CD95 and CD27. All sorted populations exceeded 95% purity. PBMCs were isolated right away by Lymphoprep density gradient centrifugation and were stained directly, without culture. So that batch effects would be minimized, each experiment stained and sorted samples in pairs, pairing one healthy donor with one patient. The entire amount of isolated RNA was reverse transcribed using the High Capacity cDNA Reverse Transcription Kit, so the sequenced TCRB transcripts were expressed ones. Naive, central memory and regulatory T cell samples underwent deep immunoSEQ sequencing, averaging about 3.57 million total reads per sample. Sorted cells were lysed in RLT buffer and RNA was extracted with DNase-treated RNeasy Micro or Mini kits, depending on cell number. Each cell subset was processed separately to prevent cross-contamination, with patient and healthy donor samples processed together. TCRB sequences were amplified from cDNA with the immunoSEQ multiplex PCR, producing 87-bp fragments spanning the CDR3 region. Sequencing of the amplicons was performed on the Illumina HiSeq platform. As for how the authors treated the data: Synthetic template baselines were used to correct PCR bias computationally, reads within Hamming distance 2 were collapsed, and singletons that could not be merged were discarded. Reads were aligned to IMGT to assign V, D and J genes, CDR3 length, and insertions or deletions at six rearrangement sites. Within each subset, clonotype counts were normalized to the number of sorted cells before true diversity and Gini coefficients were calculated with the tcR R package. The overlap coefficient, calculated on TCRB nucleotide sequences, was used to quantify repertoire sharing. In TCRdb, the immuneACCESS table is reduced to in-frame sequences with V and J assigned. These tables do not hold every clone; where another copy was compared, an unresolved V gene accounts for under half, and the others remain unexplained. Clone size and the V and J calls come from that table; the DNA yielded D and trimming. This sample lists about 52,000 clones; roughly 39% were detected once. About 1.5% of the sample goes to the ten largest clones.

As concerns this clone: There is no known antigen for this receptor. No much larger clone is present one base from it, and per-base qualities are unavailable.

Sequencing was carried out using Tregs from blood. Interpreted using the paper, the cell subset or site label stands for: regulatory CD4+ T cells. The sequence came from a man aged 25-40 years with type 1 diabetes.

The CDR3 reads as follows: CASSLYRGDNEQFF. The nucleotide sequence is TGTGCCAGCAGTTTATACAGGGGGGACAATGAGCAGTTCTTC. This receptor chain uses TRBV6-5 and TRBJ2-1; 8 bases in between match TRBD1. Unmatched junction bases come to 4, with V trimmed by 4 bases and J by 5 bases. Counted from cysteine to phenylalanine, this CDR3 has 14 amino acids. Only the CDR3 DNA stays, 42 bases, in frame from base 1. The germline V gene sets CDR1 to MNHEY and CDR2 to SVGAGI.